These T cell receptor beta chains were read from a single sample in a study of T cell repertoires in aging, cancer and after chemotherapy. TCRdb re-called the multiplex PCR reads through MiXCR, storing one row per CDR3 protein. The repertoire holds 10,000 to 12,000 distinct CDR3 sequences, with approximately 24% as singletons. Sequenced material: blood. Receptors were obtained from a human donor in good health. Each CDR3 is given with its conserved first and last residue. Each record gives: V gene, clone size, D gene, J gene, CDR3 protein, CDR3 DNA. The D gene is left open where the match is weak. Where a row states a size, it is once, few, many or the class of an expanded clone; other rows omit it.

V: TRBV30
size: medium-sized
D: -
J: TRBJ1-6
CDR3: CAWSGGLDSPLHF
DNA: TGTGCCTGGAGTGGGGGGTTGGATTCACCCCTCCACTTT

V: TRBV10-3
size: medium-sized
D: TRBD2
J: TRBJ2-2
CDR3: CAITGTRGGELFF
DNA: TGTGCCATCACCGGGACTAGAGGCGGGGAGCTGTTTTTT

V: TRBV7-2
size: medium-sized
D: TRBD1
J: TRBJ1-2
CDR3: CASGIRGQSGYTF
DNA: TGTGCCAGCGGAATCAGGGGGCAGAGCGGCTACACCTTC

V: TRBV7-2
size: few
D: -
J: TRBJ2-7
CDR3: CASSLTPGSEQYF
DNA: TGTGCCAGCAGCTTAACCCCAGGTAGCGAGCAGTACTTC

V: TRBV19
size: few
D: -
J: TRBJ1-1
CDR3: CASSKGGGTEAFF
DNA: TGTGCCAGTAGTAAAGGGGGTGGCACTGAAGCTTTCTTT

V: TRBV6-5
size: few
D: TRBD1
J: TRBJ1-1
CDR3: CASSGTGGVTEAFF
DNA: TGTGCCAGCAGCGGTACAGGGGGCGTAACTGAAGCTTTCTTT

V: TRBV4-3
size: -
D: -
J: TRBJ1-4
CDR3: CASSQVVGATEKLFF
DNA: TGCGCCAGCAGCCAAGTGGTGGGGGCTACTGAAAAACTGTTTTTT

V: TRBV6-2/TRBV6-3
size: medium-sized
D: -
J: TRBJ2-2
CDR3: CASSRTVEGLFF
DNA: TGTGCCAGCAGTCGGACTGTCGAAGGGCTGTTTTTT

V: TRBV2
size: once
D: -
J: TRBJ1-1
CDR3: CASSDGWDTEAFF
DNA: TGTGCCAGCAGTGACGGTTGGGACACTGAAGCTTTCTTT

V: TRBV7-9
size: -
D: -
J: TRBJ2-5
CDR3: CASSSAGPETQYF
DNA: TGTGCCAGCAGCTCGGCAGGGCCAGAGACCCAGTACTTC

V: TRBV7-6
size: medium-sized
D: -
J: TRBJ2-7
CDR3: CASSLADSYEQYF
DNA: TGTGCCAGCAGCTTAGCGGACAGCTACGAGCAGTACTTC

V: TRBV20-1
size: few
D: TRBD1
J: TRBJ2-3
CDR3: CSAERARGTGTDTQYF
DNA: TGCAGTGCGGAGAGGGCACGCGGGACAGGGACAGATACGCAGTATTTT

V: TRBV7-9
size: -
D: -
J: TRBJ2-1
CDR3: CASSFPSSGRNEQFF
DNA: TGTGCCAGCAGCTTCCCCTCGAGTGGGAGGAATGAGCAGTTCTTC

V: TRBV4-2
size: -
D: TRBD2
J: TRBJ2-5
CDR3: CASSRERGGRGETQYF
DNA: TGTGCCAGCAGCCGGGAGCGGGGGGGCCGAGGGGAGACCCAGTACTTC

V: TRBV4-1
size: -
D: TRBD2
J: TRBJ2-3
CDR3: CASSPRGGGEDTQYF
DNA: TGCGCCAGCAGCCCCCGGGGGGGCGGCGAAGATACGCAGTATTTT

V: TRBV6-6
size: few
D: -
J: TRBJ2-1
CDR3: CATADGGGSHLGEQFF
DNA: TGTGCCACCGCCGATGGGGGGGGCTCCCATTTGGGTGAGCAGTTCTTC

V: TRBV20-1
size: -
D: TRBD2
J: TRBJ2-1
CDR3: CSARPVGGAGGPLGFGEQFF
DNA: TGCAGTGCTAGACCCGTGGGAGGAGCGGGGGGGCCGTTAGGTTTCGGGGAGCAGTTCTTC

V: TRBV5-1
size: -
D: -
J: TRBJ1-2
CDR3: CASSGGGGAYGYTF
DNA: TGCGCCAGCAGCGGAGGGGGGGGCGCCTATGGCTACACCTTC

V: TRBV27
size: -
D: TRBD2
J: TRBJ2-3
CDR3: CASSLRAGGGWDTQYF
DNA: TGTGCCAGCAGTTTACGGGCTGGCGGGGGATGGGATACGCAGTATTTT

V: TRBV20-1
size: -
D: -
J: TRBJ1-5
CDR3: CSALTGINQPQHF
DNA: TGCAGTGCCCTGACGGGCATAAATCAGCCCCAGCATTTT

V: TRBV4-3
size: -
D: TRBD1
J: TRBJ2-7
CDR3: CASSPRTGGFHEQYF
DNA: TGCGCCAGCAGCCCCCGGACAGGGGGGTTCCACGAGCAGTACTTC

V: TRBV27
size: -
D: TRBD2
J: TRBJ2-1
CDR3: CASRTSGGDEQFF
DNA: TGTGCCAGCAGGACTAGCGGGGGCGATGAGCAGTTCTTC

V: TRBV18
size: -
D: TRBD2
J: TRBJ2-1
CDR3: CASSPLTSGGSSYNEQFF
DNA: TGTGCCAGCTCACCCCTCACTAGCGGGGGGAGCTCCTACAATGAGCAGTTCTTC

V: TRBV12-3/TRBV12-4
size: few
D: -
J: TRBJ2-5
CDR3: CASSGTYQETQYF
DNA: TGTGCCAGCAGTGGGACTTACCAAGAGACCCAGTACTTC

V: TRBV19
size: medium-sized
D: TRBD2
J: TRBJ2-2
CDR3: CASTERRRGDTGELFF
DNA: TGTGCCAGTACCGAAAGGCGGCGGGGGGACACCGGGGAGCTGTTTTTT

V: TRBV5-1
size: few
D: -
J: TRBJ1-1
CDR3: CASSSEGGTEAFF
DNA: TGCGCCAGCAGCTCCGAGGGAGGCACTGAAGCTTTCTTT

V: TRBV6-2/TRBV6-3
size: -
D: -
J: TRBJ1-2
CDR3: CASGQGPINYGYTF
DNA: TGTGCCAGCGGGCAGGGGCCAATTAACTATGGCTACACCTTC

V: TRBV6-1
size: few
D: -
J: TRBJ2-3
CDR3: CASSELGGSTDTQYF
DNA: TGTGCCAGCAGTGAATTAGGGGGGAGCACAGATACGCAGTATTTT

V: TRBV7-9
size: medium-sized
D: -
J: TRBJ2-2
CDR3: CASSSPVTSTGELFF
DNA: TGTGCCAGCAGCTCGCCCGTCACTAGCACCGGGGAGCTGTTTTTT

V: TRBV30
size: -
D: TRBD2
J: TRBJ2-1
CDR3: CAWSVRLAGDNEQFF
DNA: TGTGCCTGGAGTGTACGGCTAGCGGGGGACAATGAGCAGTTCTTC

V: TRBV7-9
size: medium-sized
D: -
J: TRBJ2-2
CDR3: CASRDTGELFF
DNA: TGTGCCAGCAGGGACACCGGGGAGCTGTTTTTT

V: TRBV6-6
size: few
D: -
J: TRBJ1-5
CDR3: CASSYSIGRVNQPQHF
DNA: TGTGCCAGCAGTTACTCGATCGGCAGGGTCAATCAGCCCCAGCATTTT

V: TRBV5-4
size: -
D: -
J: TRBJ1-3
CDR3: CASSLQGPGNTIYF
DNA: TGTGCCAGCAGCTTGCAGGGCCCTGGAAACACCATATATTTT

V: TRBV20-1
size: -
D: -
J: TRBJ2-7
CDR3: CSARVRRGFEQYF
DNA: TGCAGTGCTAGAGTGCGTCGAGGGTTCGAGCAGTACTTC

V: TRBV6-5
size: medium-sized
D: -
J: TRBJ1-2
CDR3: CATRRPGDLYGYTF
DNA: TGTGCCACCCGAAGGCCAGGGGATCTCTATGGCTACACCTTC

V: TRBV20-1
size: -
D: TRBD2
J: TRBJ2-1
CDR3: CSARKAGWRGNEQFF
DNA: TGCAGTGCTCGAAAAGCGGGGTGGCGGGGTAATGAGCAGTTCTTC

V: TRBV20-1
size: once
D: TRBD1
J: TRBJ2-2
CDR3: CSARGGQGEAGELFF
DNA: TGCAGTGCTAGAGGGGGACAGGGAGAGGCCGGGGAGCTGTTTTTT

V: TRBV19
size: -
D: TRBD2
J: TRBJ2-3
CDR3: CASSETSGGAPDTQYF
DNA: TGTGCCAGTAGTGAGACTAGCGGGGGGGCCCCAGATACGCAGTATTTT

V: TRBV6-1
size: few
D: -
J: TRBJ2-7
CDR3: CASSDVTIRRGISYEQYF
DNA: TGTGCCAGCAGTGACGTGACTATTCGTAGGGGGATATCCTACGAGCAGTACTTC

V: TRBV27
size: -
D: -
J: TRBJ2-3
CDR3: CASSKGGQLYTDTQYF
DNA: TGTGCCAGCAGCAAGGGTGGGCAGCTTTACACAGATACGCAGTATTTT

V: TRBV7-9
size: -
D: TRBD1
J: TRBJ2-2
CDR3: CASSQGQSTGELFF
DNA: TGTGCCAGCAGCCAGGGACAGAGCACCGGGGAGCTGTTTTTT

V: TRBV5-6
size: medium-sized
D: -
J: TRBJ1-2
CDR3: CASMKRLNYGYTF
DNA: TGTGCCAGCATGAAAAGGTTGAACTATGGCTACACCTTC